The rows below give T cell receptor beta chains drawn from one sample of a study of sequential checkpoint blockade in melanoma. Here immunoSEQ multiplex PCR was the method, and the copy in TCRdb shows in-frame clones only, minus some. This sample has roughly 20,000 clones, with over 70% found just once. The sample here was CD8+ T cells sorted from blood (inferred from file names), taken from a patient given nivolumab and ipilimumab in sequence. Source of these receptors: a human donor with melanoma. CDR3s include the opening cysteine and the closing phenylalanine or tryptophan. The order of the fields is J gene, D gene, clone size, V gene, CDR3 DNA, CDR3 protein. A D gene is named only where the DNA matches it firmly. The size of a clone is reported for some rows only, either as once, few or many, or as a class for expanded clones.

TRBJ2-7 TRBD2 . TRBV27 TGTGCCAGCAGTTCAGGGAGGGCCTACGAGCAGTACTTC CASSSGRAYEQYF
TRBJ2-5 . . TRBV5-6 TGTGCCAGCAGCTTGGAGGACGGGTTGTGGGGGGACCAGTACTTC CASSLEDGLWGDQYF
TRBJ2-7 . . TRBV10-3 TGTGCCACCCAAGGGGGGGATATACCCTCCTACGAGCAGTACTTC CATQGGDIPSYEQYF
TRBJ2-7 TRBD2 . TRBV5-1 TGCGCCAGCAGCTTGGCCAGCGGGAGCTCCTACGAGCAGTACTTC CASSLASGSSYEQYF
TRBJ2-1 TRBD2 . TRBV27 TGTGCCAGCAGTTTCGGGCGGGGGGGCCATGAGCAGTTCTTC CASSFGRGGHEQFF
TRBJ1-2 . . TRBV6-1 TGTGCCAGCAGTGAAGCGGGGGGGGCAAGTGGCTACACCTTC CASSEAGGASGYTF
TRBJ1-5 TRBD1 . TRBV10-2 TGCGCCAGCAGTCTGACAGGGGAGGGCAATCAGCCCCAGCATTTT CASSLTGEGNQPQHF
TRBJ1-2 TRBD1 few TRBV7-9 TGTGCCAGCAGCTCCGCCGGGACAGGCCAAAACTATGGCTACACCTTC CASSSAGTGQNYGYTF
TRBJ2-7 TRBD2 . TRBV27 TGTGCCAGCAGTTTAGGAGCGGGGGGACCCTACGAGCAGTACTTC CASSLGAGGPYEQYF
TRBJ2-5 . . TRBV5-6 TGTGCCAGCAGCTTGGCCGGCCAACAGGAGACCCAGTACTTC CASSLAGQQETQYF
TRBJ2-1 TRBD2 . TRBV2 TGTGCCAGCAGTGAAGAGGTAGCGGGAGCCACTGAGCAGTTCTTC CASSEEVAGATEQFF
TRBJ2-7 . . TRBV7-9 TGTGCCAGCAGCGACGGGACCTACGAGCAGTACTTC CASSDGTYEQYF
TRBJ1-1 . . TRBV19 TGTGCCAGTAGTATGGCAGGGTCTGTTGGGTACACTGAAGCTTTCTTT CASSMAGSVGYTEAFF
TRBJ2-7 TRBD1 . TRBV6-6 TGTGCCAGCAGTTCTGGCAGGGGGAACGAGCAGTACTTC CASSSGRGNEQYF
TRBJ1-4 TRBD1 . TRBV27 TGTGCCAGCAGTCCCCCCGACAGGGGGCGGGAAAAACTGTTTTTT CASSPPDRGREKLFF
TRBJ1-2 . . TRBV14 TGTGCCAGCAGCCCAGGGTTCTATGGCTACACCTTC CASSPGFYGYTF
TRBJ2-7 TRBD2 once TRBV5-4 TGTGCCAGCAGCCCAGGGACTAGTACGTACGAGCAGTACTTC CASSPGTSTYEQYF
TRBJ1-2 . . TRBV25-1 TGTGCCAGCAGTCCACAGGCTTTCTATGGCTACACCTTC CASSPQAFYGYTF
TRBJ2-7 . . TRBV28 TGTGCCAGCAATCCGGGACTGGTCAACGAGCAGTACTTC CASNPGLVNEQYF
TRBJ2-7 TRBD2 . TRBV27 TGTGCCAGCAGTTCCCCGACTAGCGGGAAGTACGAGCAGTACTTC CASSSPTSGKYEQYF
TRBJ2-7 . . TRBV11-2 TGTGCCAGCAGGGTAGTTACCGGGACAAACATCTACGAGCAGTACTTC CASRVVTGTNIYEQYF
TRBJ2-7 . once TRBV28 TGTGCCAGCAGTTCCCCCGAGGTAGTCCACCACGAGCAGTACTTC CASSSPEVVHHEQYF
TRBJ1-5 . . TRBV30 TGTGCCTGGAGTGTACAGGGCAGGGGACCCGAACATAGCAATCAGCCCCAGCATTTT CAWSVQGRGPEHSNQPQHF
TRBJ1-5 TRBD1 . TRBV6-5 TGCGCCAGTCAGAAGGGGGCCAATCAGCCCCAGCATTTT CASQKGANQPQHF
TRBJ2-7 TRBD1 . TRBV28 TGTGCCAGCAGACCCACAGGGGTCCACGAGCAGTACTTC CASRPTGVHEQYF
TRBJ2-2 . once TRBV9 TGTGCCAGCAGCGTAGAAGGGGCCGGGGAGCTGTTTTTT CASSVEGAGELFF
TRBJ2-7 . . TRBV19 TGTGCCAGTACCTCGGGGGACAGTGCCTACGAGCAGTACTTC CASTSGDSAYEQYF
TRBJ1-4 . . TRBV10-3 TGTGCCACCTGGAGTGAAGGAAAACTGTTTTTT CATWSEGKLFF
TRBJ2-2 . once TRBV6-6 TGTGCCAGCAGCCTATACACCGGGGAGCTGTTTTTT CASSLYTGELFF
TRBJ2-7 TRBD1 . TRBV6-4 TGTGCCAGCAGTGAAATCCGGGACAGGGTCGAGCAGTACTTC CASSEIRDRVEQYF
TRBJ1-4 . . TRBV28 TGTGCCAGCAGTTCCCGACAGGCGAATGAAAAACTGTTTTTT CASSSRQANEKLFF
TRBJ2-1 TRBD2 once TRBV5-6 TGTGCCAGCAGCTGGTCCTTAGCGGGAGGGCCTTTCAATGAGCAGTTCTTC CASSWSLAGGPFNEQFF
TRBJ2-3 . . TRBV7-9 TGTGCCAGCAGCTCTTTTAACCGGGACTCCGGCACAGATACGCAGTATTTT CASSSFNRDSGTDTQYF